The TCR beta chain under discussion was sequenced for a study of T cell changes during pregnancy in multiple sclerosis. Produced via immunoSEQ multiplex PCR; TCRdb's table is partial and in-frame only. The data show 70,000 to 95,000 clones, about 89% seen once. This clone was counted once. The sequenced sample was peripheral blood, obtained before pregnancy. This TCR was sampled from a female donor with multiple sclerosis, enrolled in a pregnancy study.

CDR3 DNA sequence: TGTGCCAGCGACTCAGGGGGCGGATCGAGGGGCTACACCTTC. Translation: CASDSGGGSRGYTF. This rearrangement joins TRBV9 to TRBJ1-2; TRBD1 matches at 8 bases. The CDR3 covers 14 residues. The V segment lost 7 bases and the J segment 8 bases; nucleotides outside the gene matches: 13. CDR1 and CDR2 (germline): SGDLS, YYNGEE.